This T cell receptor beta chain is drawn from a study of blood T cell repertoires in COVID-19 (TCRdb year 2020). Broadly, across the study: The collaborator samples originated in the United States, Italy and Spain and spanned the acute and convalescent phases of COVID-19. Where available, HLA class I and class II types were taken from metadata supplied by the sample provider and were not determined by assay-based typing. The dataset comprised deeply sampled blood TCRbeta repertoires from subjects exposed to, actively infected with, or recovered from COVID-19. The samples were drawn from two sources: the first 160 participants of the ongoing ImmuneRACE study, and 1,000 to 1,500 subjects contributed by 6 global collaborators. The sample metadata nearly always contained a de-identified subject ID, COVID-19 status, age in years and sex. The prospective study material was composed of cDNA or gDNA derived from T cells, B-cell-depleted T cells, or PBMCs. The repertoires were released in a freely available public database meant as a resource for research on the immune response to SARS-CoV-2. Findings and caveats that apply to the study as a whole: The quantity of clinical and demographic metadata differed by source and by participant and was supplied without curation.

One collaborating source in Seattle enrolled patients while the patients were actively infected and followed the patients over time throughout the course of disease. The collaborating institutions used their own protocols to collect whole blood in K2EDTA tubes. For TCRbeta analysis, collaborators shipped samples as frozen whole blood, isolated PBMCs, or DNA extracted from either of those sample types. With respect to this clone: It lacks a known antigen. No much larger clonotype is one base removed from it; base qualities were not supplied.

The germline V end is reduced by 5 bases and the J end by 6 bases; junction bases left unmatched: 10. The CDR3 contains 16 residues, cysteine and phenylalanine counted. The only DNA kept is the CDR3, 48 bases in frame from the first base. Taken from the germline V gene (reference sequence), the CDR1 and CDR2 loops are SGHAT and FQDESV. The immunoSEQ Assay, a bias-controlled multiplex PCR, was used to amplify TCRbeta CDR3 regions from genomic DNA. Per the authors' processing: Nucleated cell counts per sample were estimated from amplification of reference gene primers within the assay. To quantify the absolute abundance of each unique TCRbeta CDR3 rearrangement, sequence reads were collapsed and filtered. For each sample, productive Simpson clonality was calculated by taking the square root of Simpson's diversity index across productive rearrangements. As stored in TCRdb, this immuneACCESS dataset retains in-frame rearrangements with V and J assigned. A fraction of the clones does not appear; measured against another copy, unresolved V genes explain less than half of the discrepancy, and the remainder lacks a known reason. The V and J calls and clone size are taken from that table; D and trimming were inferred from the DNA. This sample comprises 40,000 to 50,000 clones, 87% of them detected only once. Jointly, the top ten make up less than 2.5% of the sample.

The chain joins TRBV11-1 to TRBJ2-1, with 10 bases matching TRBD1. Material: peripheral blood. This clonotype was obtained from a woman of 80 years or more with COVID-19, enrolled during active disease. The CDR3 protein sequence reads: CASSPPGTGVGNEQFF. In nucleotide form, the sequence is TGTGCCAGCAGCCCACCAGGGACAGGGGTAGGCAATGAGCAGTTCTTC.